The rows below give T cell receptor beta chains drawn from one sample of a study of beta chain features in type 1 diabetes. The assay was immunoSEQ multiplex PCR, and TCRdb's table has in-frame clones only and misses some. The table shows more than 300,000 clones, with over 9.5% occurring only once. Sequencing was carried out using naive CD4+ T cells from blood. The receptors derive from a woman aged 18-29 years with type 1 diabetes. CDR3s include the opening cysteine and the closing phenylalanine or tryptophan. The listing skips clone size in some rows; elsewhere it reads once, few, many or a size class.

NA	TRBV12-5	TRBJ1-6	CASGRGTGANSPLHF
few	TRBV12-5	TRBJ2-2	CASGLGQGAPPGELFF
NA	TRBV11-3	TRBJ2-2	CASRHGTATGELFF
NA	TRBV18	TRBJ2-5	CASSPALAAQETQYF
NA	TRBV4-3	TRBJ2-7	CASSQEIYGGRSEQYF
few	TRBV14	TRBJ2-1	CASTSRTSRVSEQFF
few	TRBV7-2	TRBJ1-1	CASSLFQGNTEAFF
NA	TRBV6-5	TRBJ2-3	CASTNSKTRDTQYF
few	TRBV7-3	TRBJ1-1	CASSQTANTEAFF
few	TRBV5-1	TRBJ1-1	CASSWDREEAFF
few	TRBV28	TRBJ2-5	CASSPFRGTQETQYF
NA	TRBV14	TRBJ2-3	CASSQTVFGTQYF
few	TRBV7-9	TRBJ1-2	CASSLDSRYYTF
few	TRBV19	TRBJ2-7	CASRVAGGYEQYF
NA	TRBV19	TRBJ1-2	CASRIIGSLRGYTF
few	TRBV25-1	TRBJ2-7	CASNNLDIPTYEQYF
few	TRBV25-1	TRBJ2-2	CASSATVADTGELFF
NA	TRBV11-2	TRBJ2-3	CASSLGRTGKADTQYF
few	TRBV4-3	TRBJ1-2	CASSQVGVGGGYTF
NA	TRBV7-2	TRBJ2-5	CASSLGVQETQYF
NA	TRBV18	TRBJ1-1	CASSPSENTEAFF
few	TRBV7-2	TRBJ2-7	CASSADRGYEQYF
NA	TRBV6-5	TRBJ2-7	CASRDGSGEQYF
few	TRBV30	TRBJ1-5	CAWSVEVSQPQHF
few	TRBV25-1	TRBJ2-1	CASSVTVISYNEQFF
NA	TRBV11-2	TRBJ2-1	CASSLDWAIHEQFF
NA	TRBV19	TRBJ1-2	CASSGGTVGNTF
NA	TRBV27	TRBJ2-3	CASSLLWTEGTDTQYF
few	TRBV7-2	TRBJ2-1	CASSLGSQGIREQFF
few	TRBV14	TRBJ2-1	CASTGTSGSIAYNEQFF
few	TRBV28	TRBJ2-3	CASSLIAGTSTDTQYF
few	TRBV9	TRBJ1-5	CASSGQGGNQPQHF
NA	TRBV29-1	TRBJ2-2	CSVEVPGAGELFF
NA	TRBV28	TRBJ2-7	CASSPGELAGVGGQYF
few	TRBV28	TRBJ1-2	CASSAGTEGGYTF
many	TRBV23-1	TRBJ2-1	CASSPYNEQFF
NA	TRBV2	TRBJ2-1	CASSQDRGLEFF
NA	TRBV7-8	TRBJ2-7	CASSLFFRGQYF
few	TRBV18	TRBJ1-2	CASSRQGRDGYTF
NA	TRBV11-2	TRBJ2-5	CASSFSDQETQYF
few	TRBV20-1	TRBJ1-2	CSARQETGYTF
NA	TRBV28	TRBJ2-3	CASSFPHSGSSQYF
once	TRBV18	TRBJ2-7	CASSPYSGGTYEQYF
NA	TRBV25-1	TRBJ2-7	CASSEPNRAGREQYF
NA	TRBV28	TRBJ2-2	CASSSGLAGSGELFF
few	TRBV28	TRBJ2-1	CASTEANLSYNEQFF
NA	TRBV7-6	TRBJ2-5	CASSSNRGETQYF
NA	TRBV6-5	TRBJ2-5	CASSHSLGQGGSQYF
few	TRBV5-1	TRBJ1-2	CASSWRGGGYGYTF
NA	TRBV6-1	TRBJ2-1	CASSEFARRDEQFF
few	TRBV11-2	TRBJ2-7	CASSLSLYEQYF
NA	TRBV7-3	TRBJ2-3	CASSLLTSLDTQYF
NA	TRBV5-1	TRBJ2-1	CASNYGSSGGYNEQFF
few	TRBV27	TRBJ2-3	CASSLRFSTDTQYF
few	TRBV11-2	TRBJ2-4	CASSLGLQGKGNIQYF
few	TRBV4-3	TRBJ2-1	CASSQDLLAGGGYNEQFF